Reported below is one TCR beta chain. The record originates from a study of blood T cell repertoires in COVID-19. At the level of the study: The United States, Italy and Spain were the sources of the acute and convalescent COVID-19 samples. T cells, B-cell-depleted T cells, or PBMCs supplied cDNA or gDNA.

This CDR3 comprises 14 residues. Germline lookup yields CDR1 WNHNN and CDR2 SYGVQD (reference sequence). V was trimmed by 0 bases and J by 6 bases, leaving 10 bases between them. The assay was immunoSEQ multiplex PCR, and TCRdb's table has in-frame clones only and misses some. Of around 59,000 clones detected, 80% to 90% appear once; the ten largest clones hold less than 5%. This clonotype was sampled from a man aged 55 to 70 with acute or convalescent COVID-19. The sequencing input was peripheral blood. The chain has TRBV10-1 and TRBJ2-3; maybe TRBD2 (6 bases). This CDR3 is CASSESIGGDTQYF. CDR3 bases: TGCGCCAGCAGTGAGTCAATTGGGGGGGATACGCAGTATTTT.